This TCR beta chain appears in the sequencing data of a study of blood T cell repertoires in COVID-19. The overall study: Material from acute and convalescent COVID-19 was sourced from the United States, Italy and Spain. The analysed material was cDNA or gDNA that came from T cells, B-cell-depleted T cells, or PBMCs.

Authors' methods: By means of reference gene primer amplification, nucleated cell counts were estimated. Profiling relied on immunoSEQ multiplex PCR, and the TCRdb table lists in-frame clones only, not all of them. V, J and clone size were drawn from that table, and D and trimming were deduced from the DNA. Of 150,000 to 200,000 clones in the sample, about three quarters were seen once. CDR3 length equals 13 residues. Germline lookup yields CDR1 LNHNV and CDR2 YYDKDF (reference sequence). V was pared by 1 base and J by 3 bases, with 6 bases between. This receptor was obtained from a man aged 60 to 75 with acute or convalescent COVID-19. Sample: peripheral blood. The V call is TRBV15, the J call TRBJ1-2; D gene uncertain. CDR3 amino acids: CATSRGGDYGYTF. The CDR3 bases are TGTGCCACCAGCAGAGGGGGAGACTATGGCTACACCTTC. The full variable domain, in which reference TRBV15 and TRBJ1-2 provide the parts outside the CDR3, is DAMVIQNPRYQVTQFGKPVTLSCSQTLNHNVMYWYQQKSSQAPKLLFHYYDKDFNNEADTPDNFQSRRPNTSFCFLDIRSPGLGDTAMYLCATSRGGDYGYTFGSGTRLTVV.